The sequence of this T cell receptor beta chain was determined in a study of T cell responses to AZD1222 COVID-19 vaccine. Points on this clone: What it binds is not known.

Trimming removed 6 bases from V and 5 bases from J; junction bases left unmatched: 11. Germline V gene data show CDR1 as LGHDT and CDR2 as YNNKEL (reference sequence). The CDR3 is made up of 15 amino acids. Whole-study results and caveats: Regions 160-218 and 743-854 held dominance among vaccine-associated CD4 TCRs, which spanned spike. Unmutated regions of variants are reportedly targeted by nearly half of spike-specific TCRs. Just 5 to 7 AZD1222 recipients were seropositive at baseline. It should be noted that donors were predominantly white British and more often female, and clonal diversity was possibly underestimated.

Sequencing used immunoSEQ multiplex PCR; TCRdb keeps in-frame clones, though not all of them. The sample consists of around 100,000 clones, 80% to 85% of them appearing once. The clonotype comes from an adult in good health. The sequences come from peripheral blood, collected on day 0 of AZD1222 vaccination. This chain connects TRBV3-1 (or the pseudogene TRBV3-2) to TRBJ1-2; 8 nucleotides align to TRBD1. The CDR3 loop is CASSFTGGDGYGYTF. The DNA for the CDR3 is TGTGCCAGCAGTTTTACAGGGGGTGACGGGTATGGCTACACCTTC.